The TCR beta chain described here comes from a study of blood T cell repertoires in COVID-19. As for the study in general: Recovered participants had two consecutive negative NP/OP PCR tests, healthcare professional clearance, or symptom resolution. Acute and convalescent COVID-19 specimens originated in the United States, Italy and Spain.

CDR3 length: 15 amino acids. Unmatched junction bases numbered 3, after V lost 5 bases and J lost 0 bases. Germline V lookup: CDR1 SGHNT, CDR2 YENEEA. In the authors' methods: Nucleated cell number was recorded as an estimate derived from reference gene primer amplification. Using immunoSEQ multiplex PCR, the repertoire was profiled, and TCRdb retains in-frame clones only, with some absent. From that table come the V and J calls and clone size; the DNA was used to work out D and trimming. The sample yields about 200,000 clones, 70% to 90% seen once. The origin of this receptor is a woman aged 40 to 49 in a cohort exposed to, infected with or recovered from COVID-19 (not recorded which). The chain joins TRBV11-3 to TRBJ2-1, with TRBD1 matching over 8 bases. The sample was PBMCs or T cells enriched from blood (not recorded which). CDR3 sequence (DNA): TGTGCCAGCAGCCCCGGACAGGGCTCCTACAATGAGCAGTTCTTC. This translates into CASSPGQGSYNEQFF.